This T cell receptor beta chain was documented in a study of graft-versus-host responses after intestinal transplantation (dated by TCRdb to the early 2020s). With respect to the entire study: Multivisceral, liver-intestinal, or isolated intestinal transplants were received by the recipients. All recipients received anti-thymocyte globulin induction followed by maintenance tacrolimus and steroids for about three years. Graft-versus-host and host-versus-graft alloreactive T cell clones were tracked in the graft, circulation and bone marrow after intestinal transplantation using bulk TCR-beta CDR3 sequencing. To identify alloreactive clones, pre-transplant mixed lymphocyte reaction products were sequenced and compared with unstimulated pre-transplant donor and recipient T cells. A cohort of roughly 25 intestinal transplant recipients, including one retransplant, was enrolled, and 3 patients lacking pretransplant specimens were excluded. Donor T cell macrochimerism was defined as a peak of at least 4% donor T cells among recipient peripheral blood mononuclear cells. Samples from three later patients were sequenced in-house on an Illumina MiSeq with MiXCR processing rather than by the commercial service.

This clone was detected a few times. Base qualities are not recorded, but no much larger clone differs from it by a single base. CDR1 MNHNY and CDR2 SVGAGI are derived from the germline V gene (reference sequence). Its CDR3 holds 16 amino acids, cysteine through phenylalanine. Just CDR3 DNA is preserved here, 48 bases in frame from base 1. Between the V and J ends, shortened by 7 bases and 0 bases respectively, the junction contains 16 bases. The sample's time point label is to be understood as: cells obtained before transplantation from donor or recipient. Mixed lymphocyte reactions plated around 200,000 CFSE-labeled pre-transplant responders with around 200,000 irradiated violet-dye-labeled stimulators and were cultured for 6 to 7 days. Proliferating CD3+CD4+CFSE-low and CD3+CD8+CFSE-low responder cells were FACS-sorted on a BD Influx sorter after the mixed lymphocyte reaction. Library preparation employed the immunoSEQ multiplex PCR assay. For most patients, genomic DNA was isolated using the Qiagen DNeasy Blood and Tissue Kit and was shipped frozen to Adaptive Biotechnologies for TCR sequencing. High-throughput TCR-beta CDR3 sequencing of genomic DNA from most patients was performed by Adaptive Biotechnologies. On the authors' methods: Adaptive's ImmunoSEQ software supplied the TCR sequencing data for 18 patients, while MiXCR and VDJtools were used to process three other patients. To correct CD4 versus CD8 sorting errors, sequences present in both subsets at a frequency ratio below 5:1 were removed. CDR3 nucleotide sequences shared by donor and recipient were removed because the origin of these sequences could not be assigned. To be classed as alloreactive, a clone needed at least 2-fold expansion over unstimulated cells and a minimum CFSE-low frequency of 0.002% (template counts) or 0.001% (read counts). A clone was considered mappable if detected in the sequenced pre-transplant spleen, lymph node, or MLR CFSE-low populations of the donor or recipient. Cumulative frequency of alloreactive clones was calculated as a percentage of all sequences weighted by copy number. The table was pulled from immuneACCESS by TCRdb, which kept in-frame rearrangements only. Such tables lose some clones; where checked, under half of the loss comes from unresolved V genes, and the rest has no known cause. V and J calls and clone size are copied from that table; D and trimming were computed from the DNA. This sample is represented by 20,000 to 25,000 clones; about 35% of them were singletons. 9.2% of the sample is in the top ten clones.

Overall results and qualifications from the work: GvH clones were found in recipient bone marrow, and some of the GvH clones appeared earlier in ileal mucosa or blood, which is consistent with an intestinal mucosal origin. The conclusions were limited by the relatively low number and heterogeneity of the intestinal transplant patients. Early after transplant, peak levels of circulating GvH clones were found to be associated with declines in HvG clones. High GvH to HvG T cell clonal ratios were observed in the allografts of patients with donor T cell macrochimerism.

This clonotype originated in a human patient who received an intestinal transplant. Sequences were derived from alloreactive CD8+ T cells from a mixed lymphocyte reaction culture, sampled before intestinal transplant. Reading the label with the study, this specimen's cell subset or site is: CFSE-low proliferating T cells sorted from approximately 6-day pre-transplant mixed lymphocyte reaction (GvH or HvG direction). This receptor chain uses TRBV6-6 and TRBJ2-4; the best D guess is TRBD2, with 5 bases matching. The CDR3 corresponds to CASTKVYGLAKNIQYF. The sequence in DNA is TGTGCCAGCACCAAAGTCTATGGACTAGCCAAAAACATTCAGTACTTC.